Listed below are T cell receptor beta chains from one sample, sequenced in a study of cytomegalovirus exposure and HLA in healthy donors. Here immunoSEQ multiplex PCR was the method, and the copy in TCRdb shows in-frame clones only, minus some. The repertoire holds under 150,000 clones, with 80% as singletons. The sequenced material came from PBMCs. The receptors shown here come from a young man in good health and CMV-seronegative. Both conserved end residues are part of each CDR3. A D gene is named only where the DNA matches it firmly. Where a row states a size, it is once, few, many or the class of an expanded clone; other rows omit it.

J gene: TRBJ2-3; V gene: TRBV9; clone size: -; D gene: -; CDR3 protein: CASSPRTSTDTQYF; CDR3 DNA: TGTGCCAGCAGCCCCCGGACTAGCACAGATACGCAGTATTTT
J gene: TRBJ1-3; V gene: TRBV5-3; clone size: -; D gene: -; CDR3 protein: CARSLVRISLRNTIYF; CDR3 DNA: TGTGCCAGAAGCTTGGTACGCATTAGTCTTCGAAACACCATATATTTT
J gene: TRBJ1-2; V gene: TRBV5-6; clone size: -; D gene: TRBD1; CDR3 protein: CASSDLGSQGADYGYTF; CDR3 DNA: TGTGCCAGCAGCGACTTGGGTTCCCAGGGGGCGGACTATGGCTACACCTTC
J gene: TRBJ2-5; V gene: TRBV5-1; clone size: -; D gene: -; CDR3 protein: CASSLTGGVETQYF; CDR3 DNA: TGCGCCAGCAGCTTGACAGGGGGGGTAGAGACCCAGTACTTC
J gene: TRBJ2-7; V gene: TRBV6-5; clone size: -; D gene: -; CDR3 protein: CASSHQVYTPDEQYF; CDR3 DNA: TGTGCCAGCAGCCACCAGGTTTACACCCCTGACGAGCAGTACTTC
J gene: TRBJ1-6; V gene: TRBV28; clone size: -; D gene: -; CDR3 protein: CASSKRRWGESPLHF; CDR3 DNA: TGTGCCAGCAGTAAAAGGCGTTGGGGGGAATCACCCCTCCACTTT
J gene: TRBJ2-7; V gene: TRBV4-1; clone size: -; D gene: -; CDR3 protein: CASSQDPTQGEQYF; CDR3 DNA: TGCGCCAGCAGCCAAGATCCCACCCAGGGCGAGCAGTACTTC
J gene: TRBJ2-7; V gene: TRBV6-1; clone size: -; D gene: TRBD2; CDR3 protein: CASSEGGRVSNLLEQYF; CDR3 DNA: TGTGCCAGCAGTGAAGGCGGGAGGGTCTCGAATCTCCTCGAGCAGTACTTC
J gene: TRBJ2-7; V gene: TRBV2; clone size: -; D gene: TRBD1; CDR3 protein: CASSWDRGSYEQYF; CDR3 DNA: TGTGCCAGCAGTTGGGACAGGGGATCGTACGAGCAGTACTTC
J gene: TRBJ2-7; V gene: TRBV4-1; clone size: -; D gene: -; CDR3 protein: CASSQEGIHYEQYF; CDR3 DNA: TGCGCCAGCAGCCAAGAGGGCATTCACTACGAGCAGTACTTC
J gene: TRBJ2-3; V gene: TRBV28; clone size: -; D gene: -; CDR3 protein: CASSKGAGFVADTQYF; CDR3 DNA: TGTGCCAGCTCCAAAGGGGCAGGATTTGTGGCAGATACGCAGTATTTT
J gene: TRBJ1-5; V gene: TRBV27; clone size: -; D gene: TRBD1; CDR3 protein: CASRLLSGGDRGNQPQHF; CDR3 DNA: TGTGCCAGCAGGTTGCTCTCAGGGGGCGATCGTGGAAATCAGCCCCAGCATTTT
J gene: TRBJ2-7; V gene: TRBV2; clone size: -; D gene: -; CDR3 protein: CASSRREPAEQYF; CDR3 DNA: TGTGCCAGCAGCCGGAGGGAACCCGCCGAGCAGTACTTC
J gene: TRBJ2-2; V gene: TRBV5-1; clone size: -; D gene: TRBD1; CDR3 protein: CASSIPGGRGTGELFF; CDR3 DNA: TGCGCCAGCAGTATCCCAGGGGGACGAGGCACCGGGGAGCTGTTTTTT
J gene: TRBJ2-3; V gene: TRBV29-1; clone size: -; D gene: TRBD1; CDR3 protein: CSVRGLRQGAGTDTQYF; CDR3 DNA: TGCAGCGTTAGGGGGTTGCGGCAGGGGGCCGGCACAGATACGCAGTATTTT
J gene: TRBJ1-1; V gene: TRBV7-6; clone size: -; D gene: -; CDR3 protein: CASSPGPRGETEAFF; CDR3 DNA: TGTGCCAGCAGCCCCGGGCCCCGGGGGGAGACTGAAGCTTTCTTT
J gene: TRBJ2-5; V gene: TRBV19; clone size: -; D gene: -; CDR3 protein: CASSPAGWAETQYF; CDR3 DNA: TGTGCCAGTAGTCCGGCGGGCTGGGCAGAGACCCAGTACTTC
J gene: TRBJ1-5; V gene: TRBV19; clone size: -; D gene: -; CDR3 protein: CASTARGWYSNQPQHF; CDR3 DNA: TGTGCCAGTACCGCACGGGGATGGTATAGCAATCAGCCCCAGCATTTT
J gene: TRBJ2-3; V gene: TRBV6-1; clone size: -; D gene: TRBD2; CDR3 protein: CASSGLAGGDTQYF; CDR3 DNA: TGTGCCAGCTCCGGACTAGCGGGAGGGGATACGCAGTATTTT
J gene: TRBJ1-6; V gene: TRBV27; clone size: -; D gene: -; CDR3 protein: CASSLGRGSLSNSPLHF; CDR3 DNA: TGTGCCAGCAGTTTAGGCAGGGGTAGTTTGAGCAATTCACCCCTCCACTTT
J gene: TRBJ1-1; V gene: TRBV6-1; clone size: few; D gene: TRBD1; CDR3 protein: CASTLMTGVNTEAFF; CDR3 DNA: TGTGCCAGCACTCTGATGACAGGGGTGAACACTGAAGCTTTCTTT
J gene: TRBJ2-1; V gene: TRBV7-6; clone size: -; D gene: TRBD2; CDR3 protein: CASSARLAGGPRESGNEQFF; CDR3 DNA: TGTGCCAGCAGCGCAAGACTAGCGGGAGGTCCCCGCGAGTCCGGCAATGAGCAGTTCTTC
J gene: TRBJ1-4; V gene: TRBV6-5; clone size: -; D gene: TRBD1; CDR3 protein: CASSPDRVGKLFF; CDR3 DNA: TGTGCCAGCAGCCCAGACAGGGTTGGAAAACTGTTTTTT